This paragraph reports one T cell receptor (beta chain). This entry comes from a study of control samples from healthy donors and cancer patients. This CDR3 comprises 13 residues. V gave up 5 bases and J gave up 2 bases, with 8 bases separating them. CDR1 and CDR2 from the germline V gene are SGHNT and YENEEA. Profiling relied on immunoSEQ multiplex PCR, and the TCRdb table lists in-frame clones only, not all of them. The data show approximately 80,000 clones, about 88% seen once. The sample taken for sequencing was blood. This TCR was sampled from a woman between 50 and 59 years old in good health. The chain joins TRBV11-3 to TRBJ2-3; D call uncertain. In DNA form, the CDR3 reads TGTGCCAGCAGCCAAGGCCTCACAGATACGCAGTATTTT. Translation gives CASSQGLTDTQYF. The variable domain in full, with the rest retrieved from reference TRBV11-3 and TRBJ2-3, is EAGVVQSPRYKIIEKKQPVAFWCNPISGHNTLYWYLQNLGQGPELLIRYENEEAVDDSQLPKDRFSAERLKGVDSTLKIQPAELGDSAVYLCASSQGLTDTQYFGPGTRLTVL.